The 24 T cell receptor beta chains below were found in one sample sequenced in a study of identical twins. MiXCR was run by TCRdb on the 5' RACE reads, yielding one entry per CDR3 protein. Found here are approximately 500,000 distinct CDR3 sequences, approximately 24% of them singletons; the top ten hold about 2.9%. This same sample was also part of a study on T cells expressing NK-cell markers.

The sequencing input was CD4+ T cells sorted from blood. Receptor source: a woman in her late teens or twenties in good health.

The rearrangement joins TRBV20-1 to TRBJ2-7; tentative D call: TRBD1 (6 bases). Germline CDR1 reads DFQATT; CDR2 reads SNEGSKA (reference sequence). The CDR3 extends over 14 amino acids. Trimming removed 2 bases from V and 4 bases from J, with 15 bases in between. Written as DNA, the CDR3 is TGCAGTGCTAGACCTCAGGGGATCGGATACGAGCAGTACTTC. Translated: CSARPQGIGYEQYF.

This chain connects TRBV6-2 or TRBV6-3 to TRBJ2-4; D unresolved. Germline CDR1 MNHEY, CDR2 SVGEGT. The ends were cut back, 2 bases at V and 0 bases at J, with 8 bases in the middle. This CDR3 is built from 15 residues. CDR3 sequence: CASSYGGVAKNIQYF. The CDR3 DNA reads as TGTGCCAGCAGTTACGGCGGAGTAGCCAAAAACATTCAGTACTTC.

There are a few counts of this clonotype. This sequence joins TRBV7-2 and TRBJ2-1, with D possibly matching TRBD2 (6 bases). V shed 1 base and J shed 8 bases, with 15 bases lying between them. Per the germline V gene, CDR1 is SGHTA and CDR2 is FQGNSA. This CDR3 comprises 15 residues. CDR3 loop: CASSLVSLASDEQFF. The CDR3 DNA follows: TGTGCCAGCAGCTTAGTATCCCTAGCGAGCGATGAGCAGTTCTTC.

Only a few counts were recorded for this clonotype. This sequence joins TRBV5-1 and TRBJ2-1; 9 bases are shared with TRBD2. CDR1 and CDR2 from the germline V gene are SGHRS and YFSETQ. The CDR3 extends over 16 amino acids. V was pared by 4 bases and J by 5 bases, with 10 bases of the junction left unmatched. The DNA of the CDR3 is TGCGCCAGCAGCACCCCGGTGGTAGCGGGGGACAATGAGCAGTTCTTC. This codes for CASSTPVVAGDNEQFF.

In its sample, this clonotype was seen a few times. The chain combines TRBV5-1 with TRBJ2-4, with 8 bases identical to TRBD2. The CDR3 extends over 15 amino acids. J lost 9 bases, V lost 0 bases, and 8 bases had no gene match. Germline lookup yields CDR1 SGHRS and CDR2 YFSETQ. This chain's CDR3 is CASSLDVLAGGIQYF. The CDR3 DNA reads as TGCGCCAGCAGCTTGGATGTGCTAGCGGGTGGCATTCAGTACTTC.

CDR3 DNA: TGTGCCAGCAGCGTCTCTGCGGGGCAAGAGACCCAGTACTTC. Translation gives CASSVSAGQETQYF. The chain is built from TRBV9 and TRBJ2-5, with a tentative D call TRBD2 (6 bases). V was cut by 2 bases and J by 2 bases, with 10 bases left in between. This CDR3 has 14 residues. Looked up from germline, CDR1 is SGDLS and CDR2 is YYNGEE.

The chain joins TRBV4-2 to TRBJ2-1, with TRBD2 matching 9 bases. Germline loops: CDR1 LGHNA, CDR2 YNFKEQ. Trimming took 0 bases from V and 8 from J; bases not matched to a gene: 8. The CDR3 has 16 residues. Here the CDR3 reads CASSQDLAGARDEQFF. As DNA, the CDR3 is TGTGCCAGCAGCCAAGATTTAGCGGGAGCAAGAGATGAGCAGTTCTTC.

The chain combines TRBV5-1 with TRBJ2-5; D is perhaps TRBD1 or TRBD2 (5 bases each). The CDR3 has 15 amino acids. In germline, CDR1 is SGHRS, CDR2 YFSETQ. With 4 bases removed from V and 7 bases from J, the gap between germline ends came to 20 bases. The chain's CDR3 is CASSPVLTTQGTQYF. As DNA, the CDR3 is TGCGCCAGCAGCCCTGTCTTGACTACCCAGGGGACCCAGTACTTC.

The CDR3 here is CASSHMRGGTNYGYTF. The CDR3 region has the DNA TGTGCCAGCAGCCACATGCGGGGGGGAACTAACTATGGCTACACCTTC. The chain combines TRBV3-1 with TRBJ1-2, with D tentatively TRBD1 (5 bases). Germline-derived CDR1 and CDR2 are LGHDT and YNNKEL (reference sequence). This CDR3 is built from 16 residues. Trimming took 3 bases from V and 0 from J, leaving 14 bases between them.

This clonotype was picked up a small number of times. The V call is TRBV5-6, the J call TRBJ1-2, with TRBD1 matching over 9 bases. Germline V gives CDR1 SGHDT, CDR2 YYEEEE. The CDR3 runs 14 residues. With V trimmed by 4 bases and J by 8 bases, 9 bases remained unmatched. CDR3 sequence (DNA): TGTGCCAGCAGCCGGGGGACAGGGCGTAGCGGCTACACCTTC. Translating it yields CASSRGTGRSGYTF.

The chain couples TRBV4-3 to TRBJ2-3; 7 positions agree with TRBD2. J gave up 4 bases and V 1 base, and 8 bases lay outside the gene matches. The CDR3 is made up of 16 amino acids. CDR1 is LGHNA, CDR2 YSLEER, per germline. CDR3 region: CASSQGASGMADTQYF. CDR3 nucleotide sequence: TGCGCCAGCAGCCAAGGTGCGAGCGGGATGGCAGATACGCAGTATTTT.

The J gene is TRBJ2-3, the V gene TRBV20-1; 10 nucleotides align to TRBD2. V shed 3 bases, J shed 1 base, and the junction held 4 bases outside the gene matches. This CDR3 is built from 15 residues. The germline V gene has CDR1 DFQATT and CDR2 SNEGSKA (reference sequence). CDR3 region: CSASSGRRGTDTQYF. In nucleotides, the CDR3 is TGCAGTGCTAGTAGCGGGAGGAGGGGCACAGATACGCAGTATTTT.

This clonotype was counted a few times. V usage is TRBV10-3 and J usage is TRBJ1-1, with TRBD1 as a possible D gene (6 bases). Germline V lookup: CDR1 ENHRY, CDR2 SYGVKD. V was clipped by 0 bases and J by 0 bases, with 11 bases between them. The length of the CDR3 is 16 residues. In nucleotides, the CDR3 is TGTGCCATCAGTGAGTCGGTGGGGGGCGTGAACACTGAAGCTTTCTTT. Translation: CAISESVGGVNTEAFF.

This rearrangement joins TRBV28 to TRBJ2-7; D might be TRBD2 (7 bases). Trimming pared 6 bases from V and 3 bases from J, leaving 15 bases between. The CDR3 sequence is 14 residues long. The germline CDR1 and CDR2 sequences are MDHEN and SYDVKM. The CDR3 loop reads CASRHQGGGYEQYF. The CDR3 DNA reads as TGTGCCAGCAGACATCAGGGAGGGGGCTACGAGCAGTACTTC.

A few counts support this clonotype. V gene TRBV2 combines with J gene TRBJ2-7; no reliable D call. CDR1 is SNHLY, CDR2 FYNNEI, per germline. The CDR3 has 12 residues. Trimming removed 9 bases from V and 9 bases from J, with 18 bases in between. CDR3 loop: CASLEIPTVQYF. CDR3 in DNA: TGTGCCAGTTTGGAGATTCCTACTGTGCAGTACTTC.

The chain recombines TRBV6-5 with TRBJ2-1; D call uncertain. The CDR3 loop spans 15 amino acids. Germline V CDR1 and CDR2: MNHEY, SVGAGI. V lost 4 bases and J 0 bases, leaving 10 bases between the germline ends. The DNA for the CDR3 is TGTGCCAGCAGTTGGACGGCCAGCTCCTACAATGAGCAGTTCTTC. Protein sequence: CASSWTASSYNEQFF.

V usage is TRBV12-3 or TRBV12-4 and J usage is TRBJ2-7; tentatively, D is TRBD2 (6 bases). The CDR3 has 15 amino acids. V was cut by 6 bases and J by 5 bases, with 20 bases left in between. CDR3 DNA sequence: TGTGCCAGCAGATCTGGAGGGGCGGGCAACCACGAGCAGTACTTC. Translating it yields CASRSGGAGNHEQYF.

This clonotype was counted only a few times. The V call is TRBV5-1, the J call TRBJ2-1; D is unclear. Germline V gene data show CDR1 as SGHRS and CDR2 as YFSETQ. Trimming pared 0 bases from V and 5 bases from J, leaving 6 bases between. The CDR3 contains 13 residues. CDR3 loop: CASSLELHNEQFF. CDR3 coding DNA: TGCGCCAGCAGCTTGGAACTTCACAATGAGCAGTTCTTC.

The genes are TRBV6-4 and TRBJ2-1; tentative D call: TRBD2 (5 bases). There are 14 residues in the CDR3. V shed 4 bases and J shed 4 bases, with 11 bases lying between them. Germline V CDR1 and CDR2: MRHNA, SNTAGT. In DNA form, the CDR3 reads TGTGCCAGCAGTGCGGGGTCGGGGTACAATGAGCAGTTCTTC. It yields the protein CASSAGSGYNEQFF.

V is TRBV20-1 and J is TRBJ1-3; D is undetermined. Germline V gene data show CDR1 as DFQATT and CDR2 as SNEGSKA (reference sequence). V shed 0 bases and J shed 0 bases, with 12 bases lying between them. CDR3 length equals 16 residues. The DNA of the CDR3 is TGCAGTGCTAGAGATGCTCGGGGTCGCTCTGGAAACACCATATATTTT. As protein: CSARDARGRSGNTIYF.

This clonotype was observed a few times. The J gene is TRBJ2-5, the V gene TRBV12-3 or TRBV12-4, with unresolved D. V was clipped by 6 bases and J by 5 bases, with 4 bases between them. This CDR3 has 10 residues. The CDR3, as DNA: TGTGCCAGCAGGGGGGAGACCCAGTACTTC. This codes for CASRGETQYF.

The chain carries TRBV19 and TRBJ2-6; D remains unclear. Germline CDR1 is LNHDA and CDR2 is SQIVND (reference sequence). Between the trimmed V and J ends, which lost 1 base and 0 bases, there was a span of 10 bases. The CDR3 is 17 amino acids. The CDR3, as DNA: TGTGCCAGTAGTATAGGGCCCCTGGGCTCTGGGGCCAACGTCCTGACTTTC. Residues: CASSIGPLGSGANVLTF.

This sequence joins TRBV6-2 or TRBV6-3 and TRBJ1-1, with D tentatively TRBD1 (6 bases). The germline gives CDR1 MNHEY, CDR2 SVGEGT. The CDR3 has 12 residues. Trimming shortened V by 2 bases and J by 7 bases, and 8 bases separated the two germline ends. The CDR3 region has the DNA TGTGCCAGCAGTTACCCCAGGGGTGAAGCTTTCTTT. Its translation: CASSYPRGEAFF.

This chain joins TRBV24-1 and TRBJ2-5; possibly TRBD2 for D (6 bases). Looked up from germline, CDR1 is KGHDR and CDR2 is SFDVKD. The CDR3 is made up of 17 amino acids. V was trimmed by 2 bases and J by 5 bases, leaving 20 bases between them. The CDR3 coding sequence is TGTGCCACCAGTGATTCCGGAGGGGCTCGAACCGTGGAGACCCAGTACTTC. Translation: CATSDSGGARTVETQYF.